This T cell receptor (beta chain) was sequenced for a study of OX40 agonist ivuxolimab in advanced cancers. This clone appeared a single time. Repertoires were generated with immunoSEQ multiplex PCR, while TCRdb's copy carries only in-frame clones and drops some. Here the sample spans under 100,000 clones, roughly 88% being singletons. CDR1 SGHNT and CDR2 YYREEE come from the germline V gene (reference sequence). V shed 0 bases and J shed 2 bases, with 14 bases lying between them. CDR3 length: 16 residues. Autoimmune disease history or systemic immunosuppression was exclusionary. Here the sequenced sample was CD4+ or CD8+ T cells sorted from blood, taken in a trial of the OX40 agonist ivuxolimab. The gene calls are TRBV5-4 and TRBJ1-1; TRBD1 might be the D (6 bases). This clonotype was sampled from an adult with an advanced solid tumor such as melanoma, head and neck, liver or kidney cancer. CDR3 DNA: TGTGCCAGCAGCTTGGCCGGGACACTAGCTAACACTGAAGCTTTCTTT. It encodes CASSLAGTLANTEAFF.